The subject of this entry is one T cell receptor (beta chain). Its matching antigen is unknown. The time point was: week 47, end of study. It was 300 ug of mutant IDH1 20-mer peptide that made up each vaccine dose, given with topical imiquimod. Patients in the study were vaccinated eight times, receiving shots in weeks 1, 3, 5, 7, 11, 15, 19 and 23. Generated by immunoSEQ multiplex PCR, the TCRdb table keeps only in-frame clones and is missing some. The sample shows tens of thousands of clones, roughly nine tenths of them seen only once. This sample was included in a study of a mutant IDH1 vaccine in newly diagnosed glioma. Overall study: The treated group averaged about 39 years old and was roughly 60% male, around 38% female. Study conclusions and caveats: Pseudoprogression apparently lacked any relation to changes in top peripheral T cell clonotypes.

CDR1 is SGHDN and CDR2 is FVKESK in the germline V gene. Trimming shortened V by 5 bases and J by 6 bases, and 11 bases separated the two germline ends. CDR3 length: 14 residues. The rearrangement joins TRBV14 to TRBJ1-6, with TRBD1 as a possible D gene (6 bases). This TCR derives from a man aged 35 to 55 with glioma. The source was PBMCs, collected from a glioma patient whose treatment included an IDH1 peptide vaccine. The CDR3 loop is CASSLSRGNSPLHF. CDR3 nucleotides: TGTGCCAGCAGCTTAAGCAGGGGTAATTCACCCCTCCACTTT.